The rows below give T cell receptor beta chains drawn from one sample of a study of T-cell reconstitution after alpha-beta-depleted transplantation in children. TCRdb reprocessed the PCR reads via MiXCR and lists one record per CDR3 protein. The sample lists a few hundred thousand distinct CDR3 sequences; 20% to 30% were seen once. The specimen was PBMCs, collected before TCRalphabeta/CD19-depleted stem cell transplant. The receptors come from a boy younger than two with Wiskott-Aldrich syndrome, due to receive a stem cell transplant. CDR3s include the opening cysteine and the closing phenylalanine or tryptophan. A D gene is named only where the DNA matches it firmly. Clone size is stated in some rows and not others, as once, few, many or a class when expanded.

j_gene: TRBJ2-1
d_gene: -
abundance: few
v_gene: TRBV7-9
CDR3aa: CASSLTGTYSYNEQFF
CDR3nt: TGTGCCAGCAGCTTAACAGGTACTTACTCCTACAATGAGCAGTTCTTC

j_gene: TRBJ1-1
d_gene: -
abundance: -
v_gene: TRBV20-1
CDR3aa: CSAWTRRNTEAFF
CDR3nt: TGCAGTGCCTGGACACGAAGGAACACTGAAGCTTTCTTT

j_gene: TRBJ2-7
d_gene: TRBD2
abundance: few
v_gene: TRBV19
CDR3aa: CASSMGGRPLYEQYF
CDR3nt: TGTGCCAGTAGTATGGGCGGGAGGCCACTCTACGAGCAGTACTTC

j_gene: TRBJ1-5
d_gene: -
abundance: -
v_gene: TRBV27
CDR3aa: CASSLNIRGNQPQHF
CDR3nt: TGTGCCAGCAGTTTGAACATTCGGGGCAATCAGCCCCAGCATTTT

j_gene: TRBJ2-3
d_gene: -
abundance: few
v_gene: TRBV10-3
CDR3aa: CAISVSGDLTDTQYF
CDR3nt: TGTGCCATCAGTGTGTCGGGAGACCTCACAGATACGCAGTATTTT

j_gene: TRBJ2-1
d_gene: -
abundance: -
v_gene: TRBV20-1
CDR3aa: CSAREAASPEQFF
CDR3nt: TGCAGTGCTAGAGAGGCTGCTAGCCCTGAGCAGTTCTTC

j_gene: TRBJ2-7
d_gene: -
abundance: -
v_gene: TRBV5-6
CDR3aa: CASSPWEGIYEQYF
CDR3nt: TGTGCCAGCAGCCCCTGGGAAGGGATTTACGAGCAGTACTTC

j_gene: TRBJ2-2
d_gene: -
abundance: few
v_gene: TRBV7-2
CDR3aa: CASSLYYRANTGELFF
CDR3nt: TGTGCCAGCAGCCTTTACTACAGGGCGAACACCGGGGAGCTGTTTTTT

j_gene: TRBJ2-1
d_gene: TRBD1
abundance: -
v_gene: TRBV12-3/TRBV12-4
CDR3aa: CASSSPGTGGNNEQFF
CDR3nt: TGTGCCAGCAGCAGCCCCGGGACAGGGGGTAACAATGAGCAGTTCTTC

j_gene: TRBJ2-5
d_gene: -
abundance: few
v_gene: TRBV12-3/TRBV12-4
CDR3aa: CASSGKQETQYF
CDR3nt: TGTGCCAGCAGTGGGAAGCAAGAGACCCAGTACTTC

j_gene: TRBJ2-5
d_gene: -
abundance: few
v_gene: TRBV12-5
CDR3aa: CASGDKTRTETQYF
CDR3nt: TGTGCTAGTGGTGACAAAACTAGAACAGAGACCCAGTACTTC

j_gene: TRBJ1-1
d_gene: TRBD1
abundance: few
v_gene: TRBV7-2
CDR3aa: CASSPRQGANTEAFF
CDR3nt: TGTGCCAGCAGCCCCCGACAGGGGGCAAACACTGAAGCTTTCTTT

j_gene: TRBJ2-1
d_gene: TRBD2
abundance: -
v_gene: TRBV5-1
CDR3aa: CASSRGLAGDREQFF
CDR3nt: TGCGCCAGCAGCCGAGGACTAGCGGGAGATCGTGAGCAGTTCTTC

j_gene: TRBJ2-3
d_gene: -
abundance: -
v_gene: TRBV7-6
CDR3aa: CASSLVLASTDTQYF
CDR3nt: TGTGCCAGCAGCTTAGTTCTGGCTAGCACAGATACGCAGTATTTT

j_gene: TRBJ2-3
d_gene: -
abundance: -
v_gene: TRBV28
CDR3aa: CASRTAGTPRTDTQYF
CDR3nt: TGTGCCAGCAGAACCGCCGGGACACCCAGGACAGATACGCAGTATTTT

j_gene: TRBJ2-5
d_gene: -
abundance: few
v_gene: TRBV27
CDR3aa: CASSYSYRDLYTQETQYF
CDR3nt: TGTGCCAGCAGCTATTCCTACAGGGATCTGTACACCCAAGAGACCCAGTACTTC

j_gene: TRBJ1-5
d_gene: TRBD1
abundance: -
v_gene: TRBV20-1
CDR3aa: CNAKGQGAGGNQPQHF
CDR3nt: TGCAATGCCAAGGGACAGGGGGCGGGGGGCAATCAGCCCCAGCATTTT